This TCR beta chain was obtained from a study of OX40 agonist ivuxolimab in advanced cancers. Study-level background: Hepatocellular carcinoma, melanoma, renal cell or head and neck cancer was diagnosed in the dose-escalation patients. From roughly 20 to 85 years was the age range, with a mean of roughly 59 years, and 70% to 85% were male. Patients with prior anti-PD-1, anti-PD-L1 or anti-CTLA-4 therapy were eligible; roughly 41% had some.

Study observations and caveats: In general, CD8+ T cells held more expanded clones than CD4+ did, on average.

Sequencing used immunoSEQ multiplex PCR; TCRdb keeps in-frame clones, though not all of them. The sample holds about 60,000 clones, 70% to 90% seen once. Concerning this clone: What it binds is not known.

The CDR3 has 15 residues. Germline CDR1 and CDR2: SNHLY and FYNNEI. V gave up 4 bases and J gave up 4 bases; unmatched junction bases: 9. The V gene is TRBV2, the J gene TRBJ1-2, with TRBD1 matching over 7 bases. This TCR was recovered from an adult with an advanced solid tumor such as melanoma, head and neck, liver or kidney cancer. Material: CD4+ or CD8+ T cells sorted from blood, obtained in a trial of the OX40 agonist ivuxolimab. CDR3 DNA: TGTGCCAGCAGTGGTACAGGGGTTTCTCCCTATGGCTACACCTTC. Protein: CASSGTGVSPYGYTF. The entire variable domain, with the rest obtained from reference TRBV2 and TRBJ1-2, is as follows: EPEVTQTPSHQVTQMGQEVILRCVPISNHLYFYWYRQILGQKVEFLVSFYNNEISEKSEIFDDQFSVERPDGSNFTLKIRSTKLEDSAMYFCASSGTGVSPYGYTFGSGTRLTVV.